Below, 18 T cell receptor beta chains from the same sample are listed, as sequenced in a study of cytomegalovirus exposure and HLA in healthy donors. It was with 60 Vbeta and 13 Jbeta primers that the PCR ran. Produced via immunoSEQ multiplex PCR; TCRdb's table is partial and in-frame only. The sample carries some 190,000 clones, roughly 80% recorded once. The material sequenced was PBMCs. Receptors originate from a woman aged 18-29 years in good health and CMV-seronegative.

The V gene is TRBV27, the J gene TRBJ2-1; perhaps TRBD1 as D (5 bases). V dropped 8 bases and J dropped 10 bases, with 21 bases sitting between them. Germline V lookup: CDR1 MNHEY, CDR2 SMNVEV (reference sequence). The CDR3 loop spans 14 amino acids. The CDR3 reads CASGLRTQGAEQFF. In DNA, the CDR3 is TGTGCCAGCGGTCTGAGGACACAAGGGGCGGAGCAGTTCTTC.

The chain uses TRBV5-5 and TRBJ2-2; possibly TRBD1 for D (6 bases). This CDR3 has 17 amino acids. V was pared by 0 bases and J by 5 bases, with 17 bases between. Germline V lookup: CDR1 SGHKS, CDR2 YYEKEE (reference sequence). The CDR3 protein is CASSLGLKQGRTGELFF. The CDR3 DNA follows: TGTGCCAGCAGCTTGGGTTTGAAACAGGGACGGACCGGGGAGCTGTTTTTT.

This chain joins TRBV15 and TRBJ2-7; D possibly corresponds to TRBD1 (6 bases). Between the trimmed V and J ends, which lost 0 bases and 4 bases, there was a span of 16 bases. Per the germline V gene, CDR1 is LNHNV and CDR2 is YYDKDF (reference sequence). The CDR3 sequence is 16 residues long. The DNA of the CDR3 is TGTGCCACCAGCAGAGATCGGTGGACAGCCTTATACGAGCAGTACTTC. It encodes CATSRDRWTALYEQYF.

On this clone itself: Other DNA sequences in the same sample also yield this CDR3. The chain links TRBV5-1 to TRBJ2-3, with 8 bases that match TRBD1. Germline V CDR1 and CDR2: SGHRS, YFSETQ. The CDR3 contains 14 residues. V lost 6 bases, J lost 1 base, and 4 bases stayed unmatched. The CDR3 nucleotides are TGCGCCAGCACCTCGGGACAGGGCACAGATACGCAGTATTTT. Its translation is CASTSGQGTDTQYF.

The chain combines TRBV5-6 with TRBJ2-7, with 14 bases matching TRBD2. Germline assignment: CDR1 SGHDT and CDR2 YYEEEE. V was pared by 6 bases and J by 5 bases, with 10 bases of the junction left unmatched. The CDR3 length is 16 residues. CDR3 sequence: CASILPTSGRGDEQYF. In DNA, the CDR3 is TGTGCCAGCATCCTCCCGACTAGCGGGAGGGGCGACGAGCAGTACTTC.

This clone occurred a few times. In DNA, the CDR3 is TGTGCCAGCAGTGAAGGACTAGCGGCTCCTTCCTACGAGCAGTACTTC. This encodes CASSEGLAAPSYEQYF. The chain uses TRBV6-1 and TRBJ2-7, with 9 bases lining up with TRBD2. The CDR3 sequence is 16 residues long. The V gene end was trimmed by 1 base and the J gene end by 1 base; junction bases not matched to a gene: 5. Germline assignment: CDR1 MNHNS and CDR2 SASEGT.

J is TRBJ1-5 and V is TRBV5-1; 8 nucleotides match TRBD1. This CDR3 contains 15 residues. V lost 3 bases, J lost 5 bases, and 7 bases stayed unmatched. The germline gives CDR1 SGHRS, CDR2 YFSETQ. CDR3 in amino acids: CASSWTGLGDQPQHF. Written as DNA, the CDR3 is TGCGCCAGCAGCTGGACAGGGCTCGGGGATCAGCCCCAGCATTTT.

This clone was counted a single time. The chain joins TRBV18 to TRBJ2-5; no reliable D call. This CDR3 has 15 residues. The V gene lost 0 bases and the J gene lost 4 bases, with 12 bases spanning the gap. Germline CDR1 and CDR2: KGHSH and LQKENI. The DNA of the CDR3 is TGTGCCAGCTCACCACCATCTGGTTCGGGAGAGACCCAGTACTTC. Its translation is CASSPPSGSGETQYF.

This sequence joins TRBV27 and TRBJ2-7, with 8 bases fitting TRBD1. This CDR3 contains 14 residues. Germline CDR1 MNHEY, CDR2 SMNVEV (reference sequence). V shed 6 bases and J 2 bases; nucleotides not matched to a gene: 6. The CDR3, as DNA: TGTGCCAGCAGCACACCGGGACAGGCCTACGAGCAGTACTTC. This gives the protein CASSTPGQAYEQYF.

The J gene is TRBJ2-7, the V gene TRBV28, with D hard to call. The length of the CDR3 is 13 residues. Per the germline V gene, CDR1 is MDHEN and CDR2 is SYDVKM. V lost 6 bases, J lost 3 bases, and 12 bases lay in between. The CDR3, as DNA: TGTGCCAGCAGCCTAGGCCCTTTCTACGAGCAGTACTTC. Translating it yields CASSLGPFYEQYF.

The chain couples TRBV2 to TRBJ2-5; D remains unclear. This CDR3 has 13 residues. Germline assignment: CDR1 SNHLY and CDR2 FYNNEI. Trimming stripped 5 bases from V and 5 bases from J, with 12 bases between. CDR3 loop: CASSKEFGETQYF. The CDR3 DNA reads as TGTGCCAGCAGTAAGGAGTTTGGCGAGACCCAGTACTTC.

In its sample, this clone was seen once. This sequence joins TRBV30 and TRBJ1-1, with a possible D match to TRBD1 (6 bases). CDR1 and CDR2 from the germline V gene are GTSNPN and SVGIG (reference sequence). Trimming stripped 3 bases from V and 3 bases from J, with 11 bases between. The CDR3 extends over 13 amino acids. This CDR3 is CAWRNRVDTEAFF. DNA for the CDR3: TGTGCCTGGAGGAACAGGGTAGACACTGAAGCTTTCTTT. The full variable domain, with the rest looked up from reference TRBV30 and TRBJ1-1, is SQTIHQWPATLVQPVGSPLSLECTVEGTSNPNLYWYRQAAGRGLQLLFYSVGIGQISSEVPQNLSASRPQDRQFILSSKKLLLSDSGFYLCAWRNRVDTEAFFGQGTRLTVV.

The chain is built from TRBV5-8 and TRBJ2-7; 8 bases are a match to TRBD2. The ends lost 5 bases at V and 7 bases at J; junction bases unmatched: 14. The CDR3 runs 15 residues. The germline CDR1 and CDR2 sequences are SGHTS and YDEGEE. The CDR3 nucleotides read TGTGCCAGCAGAAAGGTAGCGGGGACGCGAGGGGAGCAGTACTTC. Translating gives CASRKVAGTRGEQYF.

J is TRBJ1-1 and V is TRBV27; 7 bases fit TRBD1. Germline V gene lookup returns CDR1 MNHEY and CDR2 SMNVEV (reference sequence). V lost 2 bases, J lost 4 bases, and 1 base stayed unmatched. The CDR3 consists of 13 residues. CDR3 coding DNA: TGTGCCAGCAGTTTAACAGGGGTCACTGAAGCTTTCTTT. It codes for CASSLTGVTEAFF.

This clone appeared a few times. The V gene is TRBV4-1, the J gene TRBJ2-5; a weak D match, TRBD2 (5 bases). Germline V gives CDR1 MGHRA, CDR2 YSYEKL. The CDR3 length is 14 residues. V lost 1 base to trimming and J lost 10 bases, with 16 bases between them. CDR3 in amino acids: CASSQVPDGRDQYF. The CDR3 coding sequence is TGCGCCAGCAGCCAAGTACCAGACGGCCGGGACCAGTACTTC.

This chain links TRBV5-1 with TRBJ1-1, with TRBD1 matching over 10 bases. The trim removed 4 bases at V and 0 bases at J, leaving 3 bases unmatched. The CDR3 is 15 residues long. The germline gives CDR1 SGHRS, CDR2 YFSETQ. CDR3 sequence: CASSQGQGMNTEAFF. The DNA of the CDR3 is TGCGCCAGCAGCCAGGGACAGGGGATGAACACTGAAGCTTTCTTT. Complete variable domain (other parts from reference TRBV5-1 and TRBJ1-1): KAGVTQTPRYLIKTRGQQVTLSCSPISGHRSVSWYQQTPGQGLQFLFEYFSETQRNKGNFPGRFSGRQFSNSRSEMNVSTLELGDSALYLCASSQGQGMNTEAFFGQGTRLTVV.

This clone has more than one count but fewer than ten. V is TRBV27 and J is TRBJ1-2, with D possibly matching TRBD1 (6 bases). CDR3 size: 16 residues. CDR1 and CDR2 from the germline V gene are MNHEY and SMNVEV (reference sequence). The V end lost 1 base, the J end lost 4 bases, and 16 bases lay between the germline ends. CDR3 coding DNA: TGTGCCAGCAGTTTATTTGCAGGGGTGGAAGGCTATGGCTACACCTTC. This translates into CASSLFAGVEGYGYTF.

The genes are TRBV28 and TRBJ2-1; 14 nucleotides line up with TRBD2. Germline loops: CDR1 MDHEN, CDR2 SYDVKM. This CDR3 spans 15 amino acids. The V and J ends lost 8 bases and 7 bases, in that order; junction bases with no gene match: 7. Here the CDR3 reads CASGRLAGGVNEQFF. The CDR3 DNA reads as TGTGCCAGCGGCAGACTAGCGGGAGGGGTAAATGAGCAGTTCTTC.